The TCR beta chain described here comes from a study of T cells in localized non-small cell lung cancer. In regard to this clone: Its specificity is unknown.

Study conclusions and caveats: A single tumor region was sequenced, leaving heterogeneity possible.

Here immunoSEQ multiplex PCR was the method, and the copy in TCRdb shows in-frame clones only, minus some. The table includes around 140,000 clones, more than 80% detected once. Sequencing was performed on peripheral blood, taken before any cancer treatment. This receptor was taken from a female donor aged 60 or older with stage I lung adenocarcinoma.

The CDR3 coding sequence is TGTGCCAGCAGCAACATAGCGGGACCCCTCTACGAGCAGTACTTC. Protein product: CASSNIAGPLYEQYF. The genes are TRBV7-2 and TRBJ2-7; 8 bases are shared with TRBD2. The J segment lost 3 bases and the V segment lost 5 bases, leaving 9 bases of the junction unmatched. Germline V gives CDR1 SGHTA, CDR2 FQGNSA. The CDR3 is made up of 15 amino acids.